This T cell receptor beta chain is drawn from a study of T cell responses to AZD1222 COVID-19 vaccine. Points from the study as a whole: Among AZD1222 vaccinees, only five or six were seropositive at baseline. Reports say nearly half of spike-specific TCRs go after unmutated variant regions. Receipt of two AZD1222 doses was followed by a rise in Spike-specific TCR breadth and depth.

Points on this clone: Its specificity is not known.

The assay was immunoSEQ multiplex PCR, and TCRdb's table has in-frame clones only and misses some. The data hold more than 90,000 clones, with 86% observed a single time. Germline V gene lookup returns CDR1 LGHNA and CDR2 YNFKEQ. The CDR3 contains 14 residues. The V and J ends lost 9 bases and 9 bases, in that order; junction bases with no gene match: 11. The source was peripheral blood, collected on day 0 of AZD1222 vaccination. The clonotype originates from an adult in good health. V is TRBV4-2 and J is TRBJ2-1, with TRBD2 matching 10 bases. CDR3 amino acids: CASSSGLAAAEQFF. The DNA for the CDR3 is TGTGCCAGTAGCAGTGGACTAGCGGCCGCTGAGCAGTTCTTC.